Reported below is one T cell receptor (beta chain). The assay was immunoSEQ multiplex PCR, and TCRdb's table has in-frame clones only and misses some. The sample has more than 300,000 clones; approximately 80% are singletons. These data belong to a study of cytotoxic CD8 clonotypes in ibrutinib-treated CLL. The J segment lost 3 bases and the V segment lost 3 bases, leaving 1 base of the junction unmatched. This CDR3 has 14 amino acids. The germline V gene encodes CDR1 SGHNT and CDR2 YYREEE (reference sequence). This receptor was taken from a human donor with chronic lymphocytic leukemia. The chain combines TRBV5-4 with TRBJ2-7; 12 bases match TRBD2. The source material was PBMCs, sampled before ibrutinib treatment. This CDR3 reads CASSSTSGSYEQYF. The CDR3 nucleotides read TGTGCCAGCAGCTCGACTAGCGGGAGCTACGAGCAGTACTTC.